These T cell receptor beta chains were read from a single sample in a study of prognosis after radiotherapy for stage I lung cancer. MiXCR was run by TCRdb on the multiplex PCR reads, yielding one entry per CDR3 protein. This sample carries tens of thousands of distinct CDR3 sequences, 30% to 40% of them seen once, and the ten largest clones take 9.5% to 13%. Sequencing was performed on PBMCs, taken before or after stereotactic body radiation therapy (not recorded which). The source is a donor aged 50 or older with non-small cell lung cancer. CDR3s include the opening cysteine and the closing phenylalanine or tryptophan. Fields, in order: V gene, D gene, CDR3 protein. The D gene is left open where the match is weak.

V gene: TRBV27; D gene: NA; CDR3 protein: CASSLSTTGDEQFF
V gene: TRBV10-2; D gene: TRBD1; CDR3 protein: CASGDRGRNQPQHF
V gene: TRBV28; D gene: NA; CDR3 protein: CASSSQGPNQYF
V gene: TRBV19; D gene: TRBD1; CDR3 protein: CASSHQGDAEAFF
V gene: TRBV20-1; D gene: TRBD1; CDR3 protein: CSARDRDSSIYNEQFF
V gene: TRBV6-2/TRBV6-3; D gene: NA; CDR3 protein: CASSEEPATDHMNTEAFF
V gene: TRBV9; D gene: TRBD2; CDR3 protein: CASSATSGRYEQYF
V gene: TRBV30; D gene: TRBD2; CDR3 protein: CAWNVGLGAGELFF
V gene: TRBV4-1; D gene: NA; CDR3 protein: CASSQDPGDTQYF
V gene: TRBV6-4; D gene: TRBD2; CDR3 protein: CASPRLAGRIFGGTDTQYF
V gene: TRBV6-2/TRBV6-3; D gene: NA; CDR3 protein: CASSASGVREQFF
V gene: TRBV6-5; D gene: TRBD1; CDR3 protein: CASSSLGQGITDTQYF
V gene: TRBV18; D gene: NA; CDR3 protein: CASGKDMNTEAFF
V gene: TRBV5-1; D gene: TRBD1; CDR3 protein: CASSWGQANSPLHF
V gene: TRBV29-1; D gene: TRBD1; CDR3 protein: CSVEDREPYEQYF
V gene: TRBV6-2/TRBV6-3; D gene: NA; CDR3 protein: CASKRIRWETLYF
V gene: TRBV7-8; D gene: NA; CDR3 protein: CASSHTDRSSGNTIYF
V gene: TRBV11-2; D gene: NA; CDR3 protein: CASRRGGSLSAEQYF
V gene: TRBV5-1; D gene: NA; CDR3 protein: CASSPGGARNTEAFF
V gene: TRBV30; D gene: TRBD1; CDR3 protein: CAWSPPGTVAYEQYF
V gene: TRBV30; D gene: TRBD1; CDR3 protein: CAWSRTGGGRATNEKLFF
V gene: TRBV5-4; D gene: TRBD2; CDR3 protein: CASSPGSGRSSYEQYF
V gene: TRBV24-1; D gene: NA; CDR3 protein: CATSWGGSYSNQPQHF
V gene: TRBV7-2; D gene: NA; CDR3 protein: CASSPGFYNEQFF
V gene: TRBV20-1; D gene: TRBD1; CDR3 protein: CSARARDRVNQPQHF
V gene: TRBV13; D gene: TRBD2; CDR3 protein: CASSLGLASDTQYF
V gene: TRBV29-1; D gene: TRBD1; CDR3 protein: CSVGGGQGLVEQYF
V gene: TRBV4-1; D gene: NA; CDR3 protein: CASSQVRAGGSTEAFF
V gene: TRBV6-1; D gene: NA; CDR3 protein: CASVWGNQPQHF
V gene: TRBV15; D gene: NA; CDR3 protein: CATSRVGNPKVAGEQYF
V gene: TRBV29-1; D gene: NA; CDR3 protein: CSAEYGGLTQNGNEQFF
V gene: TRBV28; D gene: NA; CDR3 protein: CASSSQNEQYF
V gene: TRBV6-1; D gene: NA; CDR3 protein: CASSPRGGRVDQPQHF
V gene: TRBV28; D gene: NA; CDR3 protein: CASSQGTGTYGYTF
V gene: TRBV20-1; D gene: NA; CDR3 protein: CSARYGAATYSYNSPLHF
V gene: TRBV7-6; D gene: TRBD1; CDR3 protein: CASSRDRVEETQYF
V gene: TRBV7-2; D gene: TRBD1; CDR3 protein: CASSSPTGGNWYEQYF